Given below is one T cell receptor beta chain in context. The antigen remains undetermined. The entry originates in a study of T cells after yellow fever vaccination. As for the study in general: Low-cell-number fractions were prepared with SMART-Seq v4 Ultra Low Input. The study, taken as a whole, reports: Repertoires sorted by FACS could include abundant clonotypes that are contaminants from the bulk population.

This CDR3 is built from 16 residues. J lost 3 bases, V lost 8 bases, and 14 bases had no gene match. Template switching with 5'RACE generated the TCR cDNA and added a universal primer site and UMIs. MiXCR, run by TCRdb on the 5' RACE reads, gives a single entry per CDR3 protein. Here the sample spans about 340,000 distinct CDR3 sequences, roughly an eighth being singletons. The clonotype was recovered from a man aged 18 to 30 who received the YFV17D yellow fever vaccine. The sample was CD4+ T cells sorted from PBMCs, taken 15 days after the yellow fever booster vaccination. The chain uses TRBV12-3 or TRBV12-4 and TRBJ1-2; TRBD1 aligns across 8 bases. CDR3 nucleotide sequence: TGTGCCAGCGGAGAGGGACAGGAGTACACCTACTATGGCTACACCTTC. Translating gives CASGEGQEYTYYGYTF.